This TCR beta chain originates from a study of radiotherapy plus CTLA-4 blockade in lung cancer. Study-wide results and caveats: Dynamics of early blood T cell clones, together with interferon-beta, were reportedly the best predictors of response.

V gave up 1 base and J gave up 6 bases, with 16 bases separating them. Per the germline V gene, CDR1 is LNHNV and CDR2 is YYDKDF (reference sequence). The CDR3 is 16 amino acids. Concerning this clone itself: Its antigen remains unidentified.

Ipilimumab CTLA-4 blockade and focal radiation were given to patients with chemo-refractory metastatic non-small-cell lung cancer. Repertoires were generated with immunoSEQ multiplex PCR, while TCRdb's copy carries only in-frame clones and drops some. The sample lists 90,000 to 150,000 clones, roughly 80% occurring once. The TCR originated in a human donor with non-small cell lung cancer who had a partial response to radiotherapy plus ipilimumab. The sample consisted of peripheral blood, taken from a patient treated with radiotherapy plus ipilimumab. This chain links TRBV15 with TRBJ2-1; a possible D gene is TRBD2 (6 bases). The CDR3 sequence is CATSRGGDSGRNEQFF. As DNA, the CDR3 is TGTGCCACCAGCAGAGGGGGGGATAGCGGACGCAATGAGCAGTTCTTC.